The present T cell receptor (beta chain) was sequenced within a study of blood T cells in healthy people across ages. Of note for this clonotype: What it binds is unknown.

Study results and limitations: Changes seen in expanded clonotypes were possibly confounded by donor CMV status left unknown. Across the age range, TCR beta diversity per million T cells fell in a roughly linear way.

Germline CDR1 DFQATT, CDR2 SNEGSKA (reference sequence). V lost 5 bases, J lost 6 bases, and 15 bases lay in between. This CDR3 has 13 amino acids. The second PCR ran roughly 6 to 11 cycles with a sample-barcoded 5' primer and J-beta primers. Using its own MiXCR run on the 5' RACE reads, TCRdb lists one record per CDR3 protein. Of hundreds of thousands of distinct CDR3 sequences listed, roughly 60% are singletons. The source of this sequence is a man younger than 45 in good health. The specimen was blood. This chain joins TRBV20-1 and TRBJ2-3; D call uncertain. The CDR3, as DNA: TGCAGTGCTCTCAGACTGGCAAGCGATACGCAGTATTTT. It yields the protein CSALRLASDTQYF.